The subject of this entry is one T cell receptor (beta chain). V shed 9 bases, J shed 3 bases, and the junction held 10 bases outside the gene matches. CDR3 size: 14 residues. Germline assignment: CDR1 LNHDA and CDR2 SQIVND (reference sequence). This sample is part of a study of blood T cell repertoires in COVID-19. Generated by immunoSEQ multiplex PCR, the TCRdb table keeps only in-frame clones and is missing some. The sample holds about 96,000 clones, around 85% seen once. The sequence was collected from an older woman with acute or convalescent COVID-19. Sequences were obtained from peripheral blood. The chain recombines TRBV19 with TRBJ2-5; 7 positions agree with TRBD1. Here the CDR3 reads CASTPGQKKETQYF. CDR3 bases: TGTGCCAGCACACCGGGACAGAAGAAAGAGACCCAGTACTTC.